Sequencing of this T cell receptor beta chain was carried out in a study of post-analysis software for immune sequencing data. Background on the study: The patients showed relapsing-remitting, secondary progressive and progressive-relapsing multiple sclerosis courses.

The germline CDR1 and CDR2 sequences are DFQATT and SNEGSKA (reference sequence). Trimming cost V 3 bases and J 2 bases, with 12 bases left between them. The CDR3 covers 14 residues. This clonotype was found a few times. The antigen is unknown. Overall study results and limits: Strong co-clustering by F measure was evident for samples that had been prepared in the same batch. TRBV segments more frequent in patients than in controls numbered about 5 and included TRBV5-6, TRBV5-1 and TRBV20-1.

The TCR beta cDNA libraries carried unique molecular identifiers. Out of about 0.9 to 11 million T cells, some 500,000 cDNA molecules were generated. TCRdb passed the PCR reads through MiXCR, listing each CDR3 protein once. The repertoire consists of hundreds of thousands of distinct CDR3 sequences, with around 53% occurring once and the leading ten covering under 6%. The chain uses TRBV20-1 and TRBJ2-3, with D perhaps TRBD2 (6 bases). This TCR came from a girl aged 5-17 years with multiple sclerosis. The sample consisted of blood. The CDR3 DNA reads as TGCAGTGCTAGTAGGGCGGGAAACACAGATACGCAGTATTTT. It encodes CSASRAGNTDTQYF.